Sequencing of this T cell receptor beta chain was carried out in a study of cytomegalovirus exposure and HLA in healthy donors. Looking at the study overall: As an earlier analysis found, around 190 million T cells yielded fewer than 130 million unique TCR beta sequences.

This clone was counted a few times. Its antigen is still unknown. The germline CDR1 and CDR2 sequences are SEHNR and FQNEAQ (reference sequence). The length of the CDR3 is 16 residues. The junction had 2 bases not matched to a gene; V was cut back by 1 base and J by 2 bases. Overall study results and limits: Reported results showed that the classifier diagnosed cytomegalovirus status with high specificity and sensitivity. In a later analysis, around 18,000 TCR beta sequences were associated with HLA alleles at 0.05 false discovery rate.

PCR used 60 Vbeta primers and 13 Jbeta primers. The repertoire was sequenced with immunoSEQ multiplex PCR; TCRdb's copy has only in-frame clones and lacks some. The data show about 120,000 clones, 8.5% to 9% seen once. The TCR comes from a woman between 35 and 50 years old in good health and CMV-seropositive. The chain joins TRBV7-9 to TRBJ2-1, with TRBD1 matching 10 bases. Sequencing was carried out using PBMCs. The CDR3 is CASSLGQGATYNEQFF. DNA of the CDR3: TGTGCCAGCAGCTTAGGACAGGGGGCAACCTACAATGAGCAGTTCTTC.